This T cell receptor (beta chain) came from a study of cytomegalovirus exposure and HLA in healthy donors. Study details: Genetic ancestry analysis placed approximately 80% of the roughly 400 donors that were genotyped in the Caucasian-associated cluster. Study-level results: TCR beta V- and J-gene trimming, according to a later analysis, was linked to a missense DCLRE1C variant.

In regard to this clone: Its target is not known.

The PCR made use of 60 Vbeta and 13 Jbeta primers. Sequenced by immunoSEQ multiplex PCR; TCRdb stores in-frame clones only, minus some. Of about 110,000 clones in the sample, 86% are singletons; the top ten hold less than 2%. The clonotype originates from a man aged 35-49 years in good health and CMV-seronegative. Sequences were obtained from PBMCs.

CDR3 coding DNA: TGTGCCAGCAACTCAAGGACAGGCCACGAGCAGTACTTC. Protein: CASNSRTGHEQYF. The V call is TRBV7-2, the J call TRBJ2-7; 7 bases fit TRBD1. This CDR3 has 13 residues. From germline, CDR1 is SGHTA and CDR2 FQGNSA. V was pared by 7 bases and J by 5 bases, with 8 bases of the junction left unmatched. The variable domain in full, with the rest retrieved from reference TRBV7-2 and TRBJ2-7, is GAGVSQSPSNKVTEKGKDVELRCDPISGHTALYWYRQSLGQGLEFLIYFQGNSAPDKSGLPSDRFSAERTGGSVSTLTIQRTQQEDSAVYLCASNSRTGHEQYFGPGTRLTVT.